Presented here are 29 T cell receptor beta chains from one specimen sequenced in a study of shared clonotypes between healthy human individuals. The protocol was immunoSEQ multiplex PCR, while the TCRdb copy is restricted to in-frame clones and leaves out a portion. The sample carries some 320,000 clones, around 86% recorded once. The sample consisted of memory CD8+ T cells sorted from blood. Specified subset: CD45RO+ cells pooled with CCR7-negative TemRA cells. These receptors all come from a man aged 18-30 years in good health.

The chain is built from TRBV7-9 and TRBJ2-7; D not certain. The V and J ends lost 5 bases and 2 bases respectively, with 16 bases between them. From germline, CDR1 is SEHNR and CDR2 FQNEAQ (reference sequence). This CDR3 region has 15 residues. DNA for the CDR3: TGTGCCAGCAGCCAAAGCTCCAGTGTCACCTACGAGCAGTACTTC. Translating it yields CASSQSSSVTYEQYF.

About this clone itself: Other DNA sequences in this sample translate to the same CDR3. The genes are TRBV28 and TRBJ2-7; D gene uncertain. Germline loops: CDR1 MDHEN, CDR2 SYDVKM. This CDR3 is built from 11 residues. The V and J ends lost 5 bases and 0 bases respectively, with 2 bases between them. CDR3 protein: CASSDSYEQYF. In DNA, the CDR3 is TGTGCCAGCAGTGACTCCTACGAGCAGTACTTC.

The V call is TRBV10-2, the J call TRBJ1-1; TRBD1 might be the D (6 bases). The CDR3 runs 12 residues. The V gene lost 10 bases and the J gene lost 4 bases, with 13 bases spanning the gap. The germline CDR1 and CDR2 sequences are WSHSY and SAAADI. The chain's CDR3 is CATLEGGTEAFF. The CDR3 DNA sequence: TGCGCCACCCTAGAGGGGGGCACTGAAGCTTTCTTT.

The chain carries TRBV27 and TRBJ1-4; 9 bases align to TRBD1. This CDR3 contains 15 residues. Per germline, CDR1 MNHEY and CDR2 SMNVEV (reference sequence). The V gene end was trimmed by 4 bases and the J gene end by 7 bases; junction bases not matched to a gene: 7. CDR3 loop: CASSSTGGEIEKLFF. The CDR3 DNA reads TGTGCCAGCAGTTCAACAGGGGGCGAGATTGAAAAACTGTTTTTT. Full variable domain (remainder filled in from reference TRBV27 and TRBJ1-4): EAQVTQNPRYLITVTGKKLTVTCSQNMNHEYMSWYRQDPGLGLRQIYYSMNVEVTDKGDVPEGYKVSRKEKRNFPLILESPSPNQTSLYFCASSSTGGEIEKLFFGSGTQLSVL.

The rearrangement uses TRBV11-2 and TRBJ2-5, with D perhaps matching TRBD1 (6 bases). The CDR3 runs to 14 residues. Trimming cost V 2 bases and J 2 bases, with 9 bases left between them. Germline V gene data show CDR1 as SGHAT and CDR2 as FQNNGV. The CDR3 loop is CASSLTTGQETQYF. The CDR3 nucleotides are TGTGCCAGCAGCTTAACAACAGGGCAAGAGACCCAGTACTTC. Complete variable domain (other parts from reference TRBV11-2 and TRBJ2-5): EAGVAQSPRYKIIEKRQSVAFWCNPISGHATLYWYQQILGQGPKLLIQFQNNGVVDDSQLPKDRFSAERLKGVDSTLKIQPAKLEDSAVYLCASSLTTGQETQYFGPGTRLLVL.

This rearrangement joins TRBV18 to TRBJ2-7, with D possibly TRBD1 on 6 matching bases. The CDR3 consists of 15 residues. CDR1 and CDR2 (germline): KGHSH, LQKENI. Trimming stripped 3 bases from V and 2 bases from J, with 14 bases between. CDR3 in DNA: TGTGCCAGCTCACCTGGGGACATCCAAACCTACGAGCAGTACTTC. Protein sequence: CASSPGDIQTYEQYF.

This rearrangement joins TRBV2 to TRBJ2-2, with TRBD2 matching over 9 bases. Per the germline V gene, CDR1 is SNHLY and CDR2 is FYNNEI. V trimming: 4 bases; J trimming: 4 bases; junction bases outside the gene matches: 13. The CDR3 spans 18 residues. The DNA for the CDR3 is TGTGCCAGCAGTGGTGCTAGCGGGATACCCTTGGGCACCGGGGAGCTGTTTTTT. It translates to CASSGASGIPLGTGELFF.

V usage is TRBV11-3 and J usage is TRBJ1-1; D is possibly TRBD1 (6 bases). V dropped 4 bases and J dropped 5 bases, with 14 bases sitting between them. The CDR3 sequence is 14 residues long. Germline V CDR1 and CDR2: SGHNT, YENEEA. The CDR3 sequence: CASSSRGWSTEAFF. CDR3 coding DNA: TGTGCCAGCAGCTCCAGGGGTTGGAGTACTGAAGCTTTCTTT.

The rearrangement uses TRBV7-2 and TRBJ1-4; weak D call: TRBD1 (6 bases). The CDR3 totals 12 residues. The V gene's germline CDR1 is SGHTA and CDR2 FQGNSA. V lost 4 bases and J lost 15, with 15 bases in between. The CDR3 nucleotides read TGTGCCAGCAGCTCACAGGGTGGTGTGATGTTTTTT. It specifies CASSSQGGVMFF.

The rearrangement joins TRBV6-5 to TRBJ2-7; 8 nucleotides line up with TRBD1. Germline V gives CDR1 MNHEY, CDR2 SVGAGI. Trimming at V came to 3 bases and at J to 1 base, leaving 5 bases not matched to a gene. The CDR3 contains 15 residues. The CDR3 is CASSYLTGASYEQYF. In DNA form, the CDR3 reads TGTGCCAGCAGTTATTTGACAGGGGCGTCCTACGAGCAGTACTTC.

The chain carries TRBV7-2 and TRBJ2-3; no firm D call. The CDR3 extends over 14 amino acids. Trimming stripped 5 bases from V and 7 bases from J, with 16 bases between. CDR1 is SGHTA and CDR2 is FQGNSA in the germline V gene. CDR3 coding DNA: TGTGCCAGCAGCCCCCTGATAGACTCCTATACGCAGTATTTT. This encodes CASSPLIDSYTQYF.

This rearrangement joins TRBV28 to TRBJ1-3; the match to TRBD1 covers 8 bases. With V trimmed by 5 bases and J by 4 bases, 10 bases remained unmatched. The CDR3 runs 16 residues. The germline gives CDR1 MDHEN, CDR2 SYDVKM. The chain's CDR3 is CASSPDREAAGNTIYF. The DNA of the CDR3 is TGTGCCAGCAGTCCGGACAGGGAAGCAGCCGGAAACACCATATATTTT.

This clone was detected once. The chain is built from TRBV10-3 and TRBJ2-7; a weak D match, TRBD1 (6 bases). CDR1 and CDR2 from the germline V gene are ENHRY and SYGVKD. CDR3 size: 15 residues. Trimming removed 3 bases at V and 6 bases at J, with 18 bases between. CDR3 protein: CAISDVRGPNCEQYF. In nucleotides, the CDR3 is TGTGCCATCAGTGATGTCAGGGGCCCTAACTGCGAGCAGTACTTC.

J is TRBJ1-1 and V is TRBV28; 9 bases align to TRBD1. This CDR3 spans 14 amino acids. V was clipped by 7 bases and J by 5 bases; unmatched bases: 8. Germline lookup yields CDR1 MDHEN and CDR2 SYDVKM. The CDR3 loop is CASILRDRVTEAFF. The CDR3 coding sequence is TGTGCCAGCATCCTCCGGGACAGGGTTACTGAAGCTTTCTTT.

J is TRBJ1-2 and V is TRBV5-4; D is uncertain. This CDR3 is 15 amino acids long. V lost 4 bases and J lost 3, with 16 bases in between. The germline gives CDR1 SGHNT, CDR2 YYREEE (reference sequence). The DNA of the CDR3 is TGTGCCAGCAGCGGATTCAGCCGCTGGGACTATGGCTACACCTTC. Its protein is CASSGFSRWDYGYTF.

The chain joins TRBV27 to TRBJ2-3, with 7 bases that match TRBD1. The CDR3 covers 15 residues. With 2 bases clipped from V and 1 base from J, the junction kept 3 bases outside the gene matches. Germline V gene sequence: CDR1 MNHEY, CDR2 SMNVEV (reference sequence). In DNA, the CDR3 is TGTGCCAGCAGTTTAATCGGGACAGGCACAGATACGCAGTATTTT. This translates into CASSLIGTGTDTQYF.

V is TRBV27 and J is TRBJ1-4, with a weak D call TRBD1 (6 bases). The V gene's germline CDR1 is MNHEY and CDR2 SMNVEV (reference sequence). Trimming cost V 3 bases and J 4 bases, with 12 bases left between them. CDR3 length: 15 residues. This CDR3 reads CASSFGGLFNEKLFF. CDR3 coding DNA: TGTGCCAGCAGTTTCGGGGGCCTTTTTAATGAAAAACTGTTTTTT.

V and J are TRBV4-2 and TRBJ2-7, with D unresolved. V was cut by 0 bases and J by 7 bases, with 13 bases left in between. The CDR3 loop spans 14 amino acids. Looked up from germline, CDR1 is LGHNA and CDR2 is YNFKEQ. The DNA of the CDR3 is TGTGCCAGCAGCCAAGACGATGGAAACCAGGAGCAGTACTTC. Protein: CASSQDDGNQEQYF.

The chain employs TRBV4-1 and TRBJ2-3, with TRBD2 identical over 15 bases. The germline V gene has CDR1 MGHRA and CDR2 YSYEKL. The CDR3 loop spans 17 amino acids. Germline trimming cut 4 bases from V and 5 bases from J; bases unmatched to any gene: 7. For the CDR3, the DNA is TGCGCCAGCAGCCGGACTAGCGGGGGGGCCTTGGGAGATACGCAGTATTTT. Translated: CASSRTSGGALGDTQYF.

The chain combines TRBV13 with TRBJ1-4; D is perhaps TRBD1 (6 bases). The V end was cut by 5 bases, the J end by 4 bases, with 11 bases between. Germline V gene data show CDR1 as PRHDT and CDR2 as FYEKMQ (reference sequence). This CDR3 spans 14 amino acids. As DNA, the CDR3 is TGTGCCAGCAGCCAAGGACAGATTAATGAAAAACTGTTTTTT. Its protein is CASSQGQINEKLFF.

The chain is built from TRBV7-8 and TRBJ1-5; D possibly corresponds to TRBD1 (5 bases). V was pared by 1 base and J by 7 bases, with 11 bases between. Germline CDR1 is SGHVS and CDR2 is FQNEAQ. This CDR3 comprises 14 residues. In DNA, the CDR3 is TGTGCCAGCAGCTTAGTCCAGGGTTCGCAGCCCCAGCATTTT. Its translation is CASSLVQGSQPQHF.

This clone was detected only once. V is TRBV4-1 and J is TRBJ1-2; TRBD1 is a possible D gene (5 bases). The CDR3 contains 14 residues. Deletions cut 0 bases from V and 8 bases from J, with 13 bases between. CDR1 MGHRA and CDR2 YSYEKL come from the germline V gene. The CDR3 loop reads CASSQESGRTGYTF. In DNA, the CDR3 is TGCGCCAGCAGCCAAGAATCAGGGAGGACCGGCTACACCTTC.

On this clone itself: Additional DNA sequences in this sample encode the identical CDR3. The chain uses TRBV27 and TRBJ2-7; 7 bases are shared with TRBD2. The CDR3 is made up of 14 amino acids. Germline V lookup: CDR1 MNHEY, CDR2 SMNVEV (reference sequence). J gave up 0 bases and V 6 bases, and 5 bases lay outside the gene matches. CDR3 bases: TGTGCCAGCAGCAACCGCGGGAGCTCCTACGAGCAGTACTTC. It translates to CASSNRGSSYEQYF.

The chain carries TRBV6-1 and TRBJ1-2, with D perhaps TRBD1 (5 bases). The CDR3 loop spans 14 amino acids. V gave up 7 bases and J gave up 3 bases, with 15 bases separating them. Germline lookup yields CDR1 MNHNS and CDR2 SASEGT. The CDR3 here is CASIGTAPYYGYTF. The DNA for the CDR3 is TGTGCCAGCATCGGGACGGCCCCCTACTATGGCTACACCTTC.

The chain uses TRBV28 and TRBJ1-5, with TRBD1 matching 7 bases. The CDR3 covers 17 residues. Trimming at V came to 6 bases and at J to 4 bases, leaving 15 bases not matched to a gene. Per the germline V gene, CDR1 is MDHEN and CDR2 is SYDVKM. The CDR3 here is CASRTSPWTGANQPQHF. CDR3 in DNA: TGTGCCAGCAGAACCTCCCCGTGGACAGGCGCAAATCAGCCCCAGCATTTT.

V is TRBV6-1 and J is TRBJ2-7; perhaps TRBD2 as D (6 bases). V lost 4 bases and J 6 bases, leaving 10 bases between the germline ends. The length of the CDR3 is 12 residues. Germline lookup yields CDR1 MNHNS and CDR2 SASEGT. As DNA, the CDR3 is TGTGCCAGCAGTGTATTGGGGGGCGAGCAGTACTTC. It encodes CASSVLGGEQYF.

The chain is built from TRBV5-1 and TRBJ2-5; D gene uncertain. The V gene's germline CDR1 is SGHRS and CDR2 YFSETQ. The CDR3 is 13 amino acids. V was shortened by 4 bases and J by 1 base, with 8 bases between the two germline ends. The DNA for the CDR3 is TGCGCCAGCAGCAATACTATCCAAGAGACCCAGTACTTC. Amino acid sequence: CASSNTIQETQYF.

The chain is built from TRBV5-4 and TRBJ1-2; possibly TRBD1 for D (6 bases). The germline gives CDR1 SGHNT, CDR2 YYREEE (reference sequence). The ends were cut back, 0 bases at V and 4 bases at J, with 13 bases in the middle. The CDR3 contains 15 residues. In DNA form, the CDR3 reads TGTGCCAGCAGCTTGGAGGGGGAGGACCCCTATGGCTACACCTTC. Amino acid sequence: CASSLEGEDPYGYTF.

This rearrangement joins TRBV6-5 to TRBJ1-1, with D uncertain. The CDR3 loop spans 12 amino acids. CDR1 MNHEY and CDR2 SVGAGI come from the germline V gene. V was trimmed by 4 bases and J by 2 bases, leaving 5 bases between them. DNA for the CDR3: TGTGCCAGCAGTTCTCCAAACACTGAAGCTTTCTTT. Translated: CASSSPNTEAFF.